These 10 T cell receptor beta chains originate from one sample sequenced in a study of shared clonotypes between healthy human individuals (dated by TCRdb to about 2020). CD8 naive samples were CD45RO-negative cells positively selected for CCR7, giving a CD45RA+CCR7+ population that excluded TemRA cells. Libraries were built with the immunoSEQ multiplex PCR assay. TCRdb re-hosts the immuneACCESS table, in-frame sequences only. Its copies lack some clones; in the studies checked, an unresolved V gene accounts for under half of them, and the cause for the rest is not known. The sample table contains over 2,000,000 clones; only one count was recorded for roughly 95% of them. More than 1.5% of the sample comes from the top ten. The sample was naive CD8+ T cells from PBMCs. This specimen's cell subset or site label, per the study, means: CD45RA+CCR7+. Receptors originate from a man between 18 and 35 years old in good health. Some clones in this sample may be carry-over from other donors' samples.

The gene calls are TRBV27 and TRBJ2-1, with D unresolved. There are 16 residues in the CDR3. The germline CDR1 and CDR2 sequences are MNHEY and SMNVEV (reference sequence). Between the trimmed V and J ends, which lost 5 bases and 1 base, there was a span of 15 bases. The chain's CDR3 is CASSHGVVLSYNEQFF. In DNA form, the CDR3 reads TGTGCCAGCAGTCATGGGGTAGTCTTATCCTACAATGAGCAGTTCTTC.

The rearrangement uses TRBV9 and TRBJ2-5; no reliable D call. With 4 bases removed from V and 5 bases from J, the gap between germline ends came to 12 bases. Germline CDR1 is SGDLS and CDR2 is YYNGEE. The CDR3 spans 13 residues. In DNA form, the CDR3 reads TGTGCCAGCAGCTCCCCCCCCCGTGAGACCCAGTACTTC. Protein product: CASSSPPRETQYF.

The CDR3 sequence: CASSQTTSSYEQYF. The CDR3 nucleotides are TGCGCCAGCAGCCAGACGACTAGCAGCTACGAGCAGTACTTC. The chain links TRBV4-3 to TRBJ2-7, with 7 bases aligning to TRBD2. Losses at the gene ends were 3 bases for V and 3 bases for J; bases not matched to a gene: 5. Germline values: CDR1 LGHNA, CDR2 YSLEER. This CDR3 comprises 14 residues.

As for this clone: At the DNA level, this CDR3 is encoded by other sequences in the same sample as well. The chain recombines TRBV9 with TRBJ2-1, with 7 bases aligning to TRBD2. CDR1 and CDR2 (germline): SGDLS, YYNGEE. The length of the CDR3 is 15 residues. Losses at the gene ends were 0 bases for V and 7 bases for J; bases not matched to a gene: 7. The CDR3 is CASSVGGSLYNEQFF. Here the CDR3 DNA reads TGTGCCAGCAGCGTAGGCGGGAGCCTGTATAATGAGCAGTTCTTC.

With respect to this clone: The same CDR3 arises from other DNA sequences in this sample as well. This chain joins TRBV5-1 and TRBJ2-2; D gene uncertain. Trimming removed 4 bases at V and 6 bases at J, with 10 bases between. Germline lookup yields CDR1 SGHRS and CDR2 YFSETQ. The CDR3 length is 13 residues. CDR3 amino acids: CASSPTGSGELFF. The CDR3 DNA sequence: TGCGCCAGCAGCCCCACCGGTTCCGGGGAGCTGTTTTTT.

CDR3 sequence (DNA): TGTGCCAGCAGCAACACCAGGGACGGCACAGATACGCAGTATTTT. It is translated as CASSNTRDGTDTQYF. The gene calls are TRBV21-1 and TRBJ2-3. TRBV21-1 is flagged as a pseudogene. The CDR3 runs to 15 residues.

The genes are TRBV19 and TRBJ2-3; no clear D gene. Per the germline V gene, CDR1 is LNHDA and CDR2 is SQIVND (reference sequence). The V end was cut by 5 bases, the J end by 0 bases, with 12 bases between. The CDR3 has 15 amino acids. The CDR3 sequence: CASSARRISTDTQYF. CDR3 nucleotides: TGTGCCAGTAGTGCCCGGAGAATTAGCACAGATACGCAGTATTTT. Full variable domain (outside the CDR3, taken from reference TRBV19 and TRBJ2-3): DGGITQSPKYLFRKEGQNVTLSCEQNLNHDAMYWYRQDPGQGLRLIYYSQIVNDFQKGDIAEGYSVSREKKESFPLTVTSAQKNPTAFYLCASSARRISTDTQYFGPGTRLTVL.

This chain links TRBV7-6 with TRBJ2-1; 7 bases are shared with TRBD2. The CDR3 has 16 amino acids. Germline V lookup: CDR1 SGHVS, CDR2 FNYEAQ. V shed 0 bases and J 8 bases; nucleotides not matched to a gene: 10. This CDR3 is CASSLAYTREAHEQFF. The DNA of the CDR3 is TGTGCCAGCAGCTTAGCGTATACTCGGGAGGCCCATGAGCAGTTCTTC.

This chain uses TRBV6-6 with TRBJ2-1; D may match TRBD1 or TRBD2 (5 bases each). The germline gives CDR1 MNHNY, CDR2 SVGAGI (reference sequence). The V end lost 4 bases, the J end lost 7 bases, and 14 bases lay between the germline ends. The CDR3 is 14 amino acids. DNA of the CDR3: TGTGCCAGCAGTTCTAGGGACGTGACTAATGAGCAGTTCTTC. It codes for CASSSRDVTNEQFF.

The CDR3: CASSKSPGARTYGYTF. The CDR3 nucleotides are TGTGCCAGCAGCAAATCCCCGGGGGCGCGTACTTATGGCTACACCTTC. The chain combines TRBV21-1 with TRBJ1-2. TRBV21-1 is a documented pseudogene. The CDR3 totals 16 residues.